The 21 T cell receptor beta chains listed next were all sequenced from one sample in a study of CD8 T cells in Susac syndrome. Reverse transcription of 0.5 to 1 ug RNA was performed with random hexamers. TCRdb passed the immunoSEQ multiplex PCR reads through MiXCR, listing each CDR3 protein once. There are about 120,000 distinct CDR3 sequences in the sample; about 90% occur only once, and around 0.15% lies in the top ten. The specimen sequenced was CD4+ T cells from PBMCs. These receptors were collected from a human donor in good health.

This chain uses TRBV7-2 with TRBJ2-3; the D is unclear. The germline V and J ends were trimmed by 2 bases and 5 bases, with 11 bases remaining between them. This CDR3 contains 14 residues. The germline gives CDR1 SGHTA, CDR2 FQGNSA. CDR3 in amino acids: CASSLSSGRDTQYF. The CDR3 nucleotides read TGTGCCAGCAGCTTATCATCCGGACGAGATACGCAGTATTTT. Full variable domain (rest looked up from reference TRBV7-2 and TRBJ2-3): GAGVSQSPSNKVTEKGKDVELRCDPISGHTALYWYRQSLGQGLEFLIYFQGNSAPDKSGLPSDRFSAERTGGSVSTLTIQRTQQEDSAVYLCASSLSSGRDTQYFGPGTRLTVL.

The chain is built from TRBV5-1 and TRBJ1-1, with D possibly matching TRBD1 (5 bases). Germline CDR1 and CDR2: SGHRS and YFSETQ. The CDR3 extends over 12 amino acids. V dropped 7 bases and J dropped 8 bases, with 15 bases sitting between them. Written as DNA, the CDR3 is TGCGCCAGCGATATCTACAGGAGGGAAGCTTTCTTT. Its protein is CASDIYRREAFF.

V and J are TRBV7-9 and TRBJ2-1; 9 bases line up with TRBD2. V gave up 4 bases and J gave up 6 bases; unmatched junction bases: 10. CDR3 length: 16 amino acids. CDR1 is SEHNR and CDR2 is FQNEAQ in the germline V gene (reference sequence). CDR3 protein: CASSSSSGVPFNEQFF. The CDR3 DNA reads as TGTGCCAGCAGCTCATCTAGCGGGGTACCATTCAATGAGCAGTTCTTC.

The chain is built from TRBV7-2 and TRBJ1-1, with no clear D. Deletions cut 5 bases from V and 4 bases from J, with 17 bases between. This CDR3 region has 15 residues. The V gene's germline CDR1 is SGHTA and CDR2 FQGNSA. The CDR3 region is CASSPTTGEGTEAFF. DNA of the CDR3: TGTGCCAGCAGCCCAACCACCGGGGAGGGCACTGAAGCTTTCTTT. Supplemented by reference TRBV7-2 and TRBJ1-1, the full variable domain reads GAGVSQSPSNKVTEKGKDVELRCDPISGHTALYWYRQSLGQGLEFLIYFQGNSAPDKSGLPSDRFSAERTGGSVSTLTIQRTQQEDSAVYLCASSPTTGEGTEAFFGQGTRLTVV.

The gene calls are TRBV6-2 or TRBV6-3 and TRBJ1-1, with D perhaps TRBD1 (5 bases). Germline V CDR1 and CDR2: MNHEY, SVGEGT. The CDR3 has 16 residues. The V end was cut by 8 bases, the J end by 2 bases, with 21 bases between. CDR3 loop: CASHRLQDSYNTEAFF. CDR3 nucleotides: TGTGCCAGCCATCGACTCCAAGACAGCTACAACACTGAAGCTTTCTTT.

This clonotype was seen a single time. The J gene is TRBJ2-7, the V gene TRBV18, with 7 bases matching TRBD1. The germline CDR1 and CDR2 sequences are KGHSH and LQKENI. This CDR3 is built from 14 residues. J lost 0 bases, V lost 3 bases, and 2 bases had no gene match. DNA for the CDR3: TGTGCCAGCTCACCGGACAGGAGCTCCTACGAGCAGTACTTC. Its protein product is CASSPDRSSYEQYF.

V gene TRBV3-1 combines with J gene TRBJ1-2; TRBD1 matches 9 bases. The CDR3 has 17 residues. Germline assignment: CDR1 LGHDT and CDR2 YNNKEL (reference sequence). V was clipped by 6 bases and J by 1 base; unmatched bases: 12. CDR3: CASRPSDRGAFNYGYTF. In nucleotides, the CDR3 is TGTGCCAGCAGACCCTCGGACAGGGGTGCCTTTAACTATGGCTACACCTTC.

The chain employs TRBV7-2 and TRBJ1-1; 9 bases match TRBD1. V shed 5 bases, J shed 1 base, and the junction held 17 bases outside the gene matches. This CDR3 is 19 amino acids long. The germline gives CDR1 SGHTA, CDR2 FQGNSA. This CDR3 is CASSPTVPGQGSANTEAFF. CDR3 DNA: TGTGCCAGCAGCCCGACAGTCCCGGGACAGGGATCGGCGAACACTGAAGCTTTCTTT.

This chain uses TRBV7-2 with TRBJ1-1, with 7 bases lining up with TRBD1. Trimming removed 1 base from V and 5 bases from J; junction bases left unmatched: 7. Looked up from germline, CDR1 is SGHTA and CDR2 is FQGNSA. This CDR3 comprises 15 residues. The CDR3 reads CASSLEVGGRTEAFF. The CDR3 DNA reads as TGTGCCAGCAGCTTAGAGGTAGGGGGCCGGACTGAAGCTTTCTTT.

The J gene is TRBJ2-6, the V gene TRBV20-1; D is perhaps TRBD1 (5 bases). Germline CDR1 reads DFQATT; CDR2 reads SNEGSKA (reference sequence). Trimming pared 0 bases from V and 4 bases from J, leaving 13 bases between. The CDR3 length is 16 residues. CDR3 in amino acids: CSAREAGPSGANVLTF. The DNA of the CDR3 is TGCAGTGCTAGAGAGGCAGGGCCGAGCGGGGCCAACGTCCTGACTTTC.

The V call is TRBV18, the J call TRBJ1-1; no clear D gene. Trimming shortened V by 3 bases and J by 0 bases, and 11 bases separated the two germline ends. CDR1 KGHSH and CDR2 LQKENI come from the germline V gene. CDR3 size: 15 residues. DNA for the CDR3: TGTGCCAGCTCACCCAAGACCGAGATGAACACTGAAGCTTTCTTT. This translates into CASSPKTEMNTEAFF.

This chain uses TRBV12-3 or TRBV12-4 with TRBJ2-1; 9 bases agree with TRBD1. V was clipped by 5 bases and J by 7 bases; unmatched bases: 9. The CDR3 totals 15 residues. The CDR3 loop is CASSPNRGQVNEQFF. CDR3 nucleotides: TGTGCCAGCAGTCCCAACAGGGGGCAGGTGAATGAGCAGTTCTTC.

For the CDR3, the DNA is TGTGCCCTAACGATGACTAGCGGGATTCATGAGCAGTTCTTC. It codes for CALTMTSGIHEQFF. This chain joins TRBV30 and TRBJ2-1; 11 bases align to TRBD2. With V trimmed by 8 bases and J by 8 bases, 11 bases remained unmatched. The length of the CDR3 is 14 residues. CDR1 GTSNPN and CDR2 SVGIG come from the germline V gene (reference sequence).

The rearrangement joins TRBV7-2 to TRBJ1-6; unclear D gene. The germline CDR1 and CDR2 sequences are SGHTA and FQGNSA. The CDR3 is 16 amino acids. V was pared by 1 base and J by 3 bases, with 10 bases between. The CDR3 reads CASSLGSAFYNSPLHF. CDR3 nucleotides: TGTGCCAGCAGCTTAGGGTCAGCTTTCTATAATTCACCCCTCCACTTT.

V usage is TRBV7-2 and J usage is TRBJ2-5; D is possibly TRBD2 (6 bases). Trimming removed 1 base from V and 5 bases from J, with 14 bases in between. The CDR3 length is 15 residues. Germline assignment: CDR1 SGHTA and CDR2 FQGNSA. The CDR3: CASSLDAAGGETQYF. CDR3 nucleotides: TGTGCCAGCAGCTTAGATGCCGCCGGAGGGGAGACCCAGTACTTC.

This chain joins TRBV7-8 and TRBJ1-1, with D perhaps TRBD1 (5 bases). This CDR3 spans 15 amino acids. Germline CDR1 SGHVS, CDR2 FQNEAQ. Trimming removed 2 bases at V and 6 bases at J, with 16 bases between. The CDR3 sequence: CASSLPGRVMPEAFF. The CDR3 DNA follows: TGTGCCAGCAGCTTACCCGGCAGGGTGATGCCTGAAGCTTTCTTT.

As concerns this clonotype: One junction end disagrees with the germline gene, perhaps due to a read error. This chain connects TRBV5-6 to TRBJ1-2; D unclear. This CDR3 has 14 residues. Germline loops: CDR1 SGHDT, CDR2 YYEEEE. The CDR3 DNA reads TGTGCCGGCAGCTCGTCGGTAGCTAACTATGGCTACACCTTC. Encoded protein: CAGSSSVANYGYTF.

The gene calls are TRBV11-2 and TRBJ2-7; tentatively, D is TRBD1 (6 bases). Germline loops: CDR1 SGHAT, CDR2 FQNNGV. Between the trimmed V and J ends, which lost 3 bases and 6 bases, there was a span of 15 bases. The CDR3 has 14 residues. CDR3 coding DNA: TGTGCCAGCAGCTTGGGAGCCCAGGGGTCCGAGCAGTACTTC. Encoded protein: CASSLGAQGSEQYF.

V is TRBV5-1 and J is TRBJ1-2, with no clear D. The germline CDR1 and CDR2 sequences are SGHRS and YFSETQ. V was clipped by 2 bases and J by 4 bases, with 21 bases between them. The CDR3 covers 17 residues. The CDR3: CASSFGPDERRSYGYTF. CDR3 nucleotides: TGCGCCAGCAGCTTCGGGCCCGACGAAAGGAGGTCCTATGGCTACACCTTC.

As DNA, the CDR3 is TGCAGTGTAAAGAAACTAGCGGGGACCATCGCAGGGGAGACCCAGTACTTC. This gives the protein CSVKKLAGTIAGETQYF. The rearrangement links TRBV20-1 to TRBJ2-5; 10 positions match TRBD2. V was clipped by 7 bases and J by 5 bases; unmatched bases: 19. Germline values: CDR1 DFQATT, CDR2 SNEGSKA (reference sequence). This CDR3 spans 17 amino acids.

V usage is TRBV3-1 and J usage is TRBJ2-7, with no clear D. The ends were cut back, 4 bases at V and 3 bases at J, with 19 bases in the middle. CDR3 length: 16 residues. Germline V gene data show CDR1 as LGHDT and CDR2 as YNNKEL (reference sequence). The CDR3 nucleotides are TGTGCCAGCAGCCGAGCGATGGGCGGAAGGATCTACGAGCAGTACTTC. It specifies CASSRAMGGRIYEQYF.